The 25 T cell receptor beta chains below all came from one sample that was sequenced in a study of PD-1 blockade in classical Hodgkin lymphoma. The data were produced by immunoSEQ multiplex PCR, yet TCRdb's version contains in-frame clones alone and is incomplete. The repertoire includes roughly 30,000 clones, 80% to 90% of them detected once, and approximately 0.62% sits in the top ten. Time point here: cycle 4 day 1 (C4D1), after six to seven weeks of nivolumab. Every single patient, without exception, relapsed after autologous stem cell transplantation, and brentuximab vedotin exposure varied. From thawed PBMCs, CD4+ T cells were purified using magnetic negative selection. The sample was CD4+ T cells from blood, taken before the fourth cycle of nivolumab. All receptors derive from a human donor with classical Hodgkin lymphoma.

The V gene is TRBV5-1, the J gene TRBJ2-7, with D unresolved. V shed 3 bases and J shed 7 bases, with 14 bases lying between them. CDR1 SGHRS and CDR2 YFSETQ come from the germline V gene. The CDR3 loop spans 13 amino acids. CDR3 bases: TGCGCCAGCAGCTCGGGCCCCACACCTGAGCAGTACTTC. Its protein product is CASSSGPTPEQYF. Using reference TRBV5-1 and TRBJ2-7 for the parts outside the CDR3, the full variable domain is KAGVTQTPRYLIKTRGQQVTLSCSPISGHRSVSWYQQTPGQGLQFLFEYFSETQRNKGNFPGRFSGRQFSNSRSEMNVSTLELGDSALYLCASSSGPTPEQYFGPGTRLTVT.

This sequence joins TRBV7-9 and TRBJ1-2; 8 nucleotides agree with TRBD1. With V trimmed by 2 bases and J by 6 bases, 8 bases remained unmatched. Germline V gene data show CDR1 as SEHNR and CDR2 as FQNEAQ (reference sequence). The CDR3 covers 15 residues. CDR3 sequence (DNA): TGTGCCAGCAGCTTATTGGACAGGGAAATGAATGGCTACACCTTC. As protein: CASSLLDREMNGYTF.

This clone was seen once. The rearrangement joins TRBV7-2 to TRBJ2-5; TRBD2 agrees at 10 bases. Germline V lookup: CDR1 SGHTA, CDR2 FQGNSA. The CDR3 length is 15 residues. After removal of 6 bases from V and 3 bases from J, the junction contained 7 bases not matched to a gene. The CDR3 coding sequence is TGTGCCAGCAGAAGTAGCGGGGGGCGGGAAGAGACCCAGTACTTC. Its protein is CASRSSGGREETQYF.

The chain uses TRBV19 and TRBJ1-2; 7 positions agree with TRBD1. CDR1 and CDR2 (germline): LNHDA, SQIVND (reference sequence). The CDR3 loop spans 13 amino acids. V gave up 3 bases and J gave up 6 bases; unmatched junction bases: 4. The CDR3 DNA is TGTGCCAGTAGTATCCTCGACAGGGATGGCTACACCTTC. Residues: CASSILDRDGYTF.

This clone came up once. This chain connects TRBV6-1 to TRBJ1-1; 10 nucleotides agree with TRBD1. Germline V CDR1 and CDR2: MNHNS, SASEGT. V trimming: 2 bases; J trimming: 5 bases; junction bases outside the gene matches: 8. This CDR3 is built from 16 residues. The CDR3 DNA is TGTGCCAGCAGTGAACTACCGGGACAGGGGTCGACTGAAGCTTTCTTT. Its translation is CASSELPGQGSTEAFF.

The CDR3 region has the DNA TGTGCCAGTAGTATAGAAAAAGGGGTGTATAATTCACCCCTCCACTTT. Amino acid sequence: CASSIEKGVYNSPLHF. V is TRBV19 and J is TRBJ1-6; perhaps TRBD1 as D (5 bases). V was pared by 0 bases and J by 4 bases, with 10 bases between. Looked up from germline, CDR1 is LNHDA and CDR2 is SQIVND (reference sequence). This CDR3 is built from 16 residues.

The gene calls are TRBV5-1 and TRBJ2-2; 9 bases line up with TRBD1. Per the germline V gene, CDR1 is SGHRS and CDR2 is YFSETQ. The length of the CDR3 is 15 residues. V dropped 8 bases and J dropped 5; count of bases not matched to a gene: 10. The CDR3 nucleotides are TGCGCCAGTCAAATCGGGACAGGGTTTACCGGGGAGCTGTTTTTT. Translated: CASQIGTGFTGELFF.

The chain is built from TRBV6-5 and TRBJ1-1; 10 nucleotides agree with TRBD1. The CDR3 is made up of 11 amino acids. The germline CDR1 and CDR2 sequences are MNHEY and SVGAGI. V dropped 6 bases and J dropped 12; count of bases not matched to a gene: 4. The DNA for the CDR3 is TGTGCCAGCAGGGGACAGGGGAGGACTTTCTTT. This sequence encodes CASRGQGRTFF.

J is TRBJ1-5 and V is TRBV5-1; D gene uncertain. This CDR3 has 15 residues. The germline gives CDR1 SGHRS, CDR2 YFSETQ. V lost 6 bases and J 7 bases, leaving 20 bases between the germline ends. CDR3 sequence (DNA): TGCGCCAGCACCCCGTGGCCGGGTTTGGAACAGCCCCAGCATTTT. Its protein is CASTPWPGLEQPQHF.

Concerning this clone itself: Other DNA sequences within the sample encode an identical CDR3. This chain uses TRBV7-9 with TRBJ2-3; D gene unclear. The CDR3 loop spans 12 amino acids. Germline V gene data show CDR1 as SEHNR and CDR2 as FQNEAQ (reference sequence). V was trimmed by 1 base and J by 6 bases, leaving 5 bases between them. The CDR3 is CASSLVSDTQYF. The DNA for the CDR3 is TGTGCCAGCAGCTTAGTTTCCGATACGCAGTATTTT.

V and J are TRBV5-1 and TRBJ1-4; TRBD1 aligns across 10 bases. J gave up 6 bases and V 0 bases, and 2 bases lay outside the gene matches. The CDR3 contains 15 residues. CDR1 and CDR2 from the germline V gene are SGHRS and YFSETQ. CDR3 sequence (DNA): TGCGCCAGCAGCTTGGGGGGACAGGGGTATGAAAAACTGTTTTTT. It translates to CASSLGGQGYEKLFF. Looking up the rest from reference TRBV5-1 and TRBJ1-4 gives the full variable domain: KAGVTQTPRYLIKTRGQQVTLSCSPISGHRSVSWYQQTPGQGLQFLFEYFSETQRNKGNFPGRFSGRQFSNSRSEMNVSTLELGDSALYLCASSLGGQGYEKLFFGSGTQLSVL.

The chain is built from TRBV7-2 and TRBJ2-7, with no clear D. The V and J ends lost 2 bases and 2 bases respectively, with 10 bases between them. The V gene's germline CDR1 is SGHTA and CDR2 FQGNSA. The CDR3 extends over 14 amino acids. This CDR3 is CASSLSPATYEQYF. In nucleotides, the CDR3 is TGTGCCAGCAGCTTATCGCCCGCGACCTACGAGCAGTACTTC.

The rearrangement joins TRBV5-1 to TRBJ2-3; 8 bases are shared with TRBD1. Germline CDR1 and CDR2: SGHRS and YFSETQ. This CDR3 is built from 15 residues. V gave up 1 base and J gave up 2 bases; unmatched junction bases: 3. In DNA, the CDR3 is TGCGCCAGCAGCTTGACAGGGGGTTCCACAGATACGCAGTATTTT. It codes for CASSLTGGSTDTQYF.

With regard to this clone: No DNA is shown, since the ends of the CDR3 on it are uncertain; the CDR3 is the one TCRdb lists. The chain uses TRBV7-9 and TRBJ2-5. CDR1 and CDR2 from the germline V gene are SEHNR and FQNEAQ (reference sequence). The CDR3 spans 14 residues, counting both ends. The CDR3 loop is CASRSSGQQETQYF.

V gene TRBV9 combines with J gene TRBJ1-6; D ambiguous. The V end lost 7 bases, the J end lost 6 bases, and 8 bases lay between the germline ends. This CDR3 is built from 12 residues. Germline CDR1 SGDLS, CDR2 YYNGEE. The CDR3 bases are TGTGCCAGCGGGGAAACTAATTCACCCCTCCACTTT. Translation: CASGETNSPLHF.

This sequence joins TRBV19 and TRBJ1-1; no clear D gene. This CDR3 contains 14 residues. V shed 3 bases and J shed 1 base, with 9 bases lying between them. CDR1 is LNHDA, CDR2 SQIVND, per germline (reference sequence). The CDR3 coding sequence is TGTGCCAGTAGTATTTGGGAGCAGAACACTGAAGCTTTCTTT. Its translation: CASSIWEQNTEAFF.

This clone was counted once. The gene calls are TRBV28 and TRBJ1-1; D is possibly TRBD1 (5 bases). The CDR3 extends over 13 amino acids. Trimming shortened V by 5 bases and J by 1 base, and 8 bases separated the two germline ends. Germline CDR1 and CDR2: MDHEN and SYDVKM. CDR3: CASSHQGNTEAFF. The CDR3 region has the DNA TGTGCCAGCAGTCACCAGGGGAACACTGAAGCTTTCTTT. Full variable domain (rest looked up from reference TRBV28 and TRBJ1-1): DVKVTQSSRYLVKRTGEKVFLECVQDMDHENMFWYRQDPGLGLRLIYFSYDVKMKEKGDIPEGYSVSREKKERFSLILESASTNQTSMYLCASSHQGNTEAFFGQGTRLTVV.

This chain joins TRBV5-6 and TRBJ2-7, with TRBD1 matching 7 bases. The CDR3 is made up of 15 amino acids. The V gene end was trimmed by 4 bases and the J gene end by 4 bases; junction bases not matched to a gene: 11. The germline gives CDR1 SGHDT, CDR2 YYEEEE. The CDR3 nucleotides read TGTGCCAGCAGCCTAGAGATTCTCAGGGGGTACGAGCAGTACTTC. Protein sequence: CASSLEILRGYEQYF.

This chain links TRBV5-1 with TRBJ1-1, with a tentative D call TRBD1 (6 bases). Trimming pared 4 bases from V and 1 base from J, leaving 11 bases between. This CDR3 comprises 14 residues. CDR1 and CDR2 from the germline V gene are SGHRS and YFSETQ. The CDR3 bases are TGCGCCAGCAGCATACAGGGAGGGAACACTGAAGCTTTCTTT. Its protein is CASSIQGGNTEAFF.

The rearrangement links TRBV6-5 to TRBJ2-3; possibly TRBD1 for D (5 bases). The germline V and J ends were trimmed by 7 bases and 3 bases, with 14 bases remaining between them. Germline V CDR1 and CDR2: MNHEY, SVGAGI. This CDR3 contains 14 residues. The CDR3, as DNA: TGTGCCAGCATGGGCAGGGAAGGTACAGATACGCAGTATTTT. Translation: CASMGREGTDTQYF.

The chain has TRBV28 and TRBJ1-5; D unclear. The germline V gene encodes CDR1 MDHEN and CDR2 SYDVKM. Between the trimmed V and J ends, which lost 7 bases and 2 bases, there was a span of 9 bases. CDR3 length: 13 amino acids. The chain's CDR3 is CASKPGGNQPQHF. The DNA for the CDR3 is TGTGCCAGCAAGCCTGGGGGCAATCAGCCCCAGCATTTT.

This sequence joins TRBV7-9 and TRBJ1-1, with 7 bases identical to TRBD1. CDR3 length: 15 residues. Germline V lookup: CDR1 SEHNR, CDR2 FQNEAQ (reference sequence). Losses at the gene ends were 5 bases for V and 0 bases for J; bases not matched to a gene: 6. The CDR3 DNA reads as TGTGCCAGCAGCCCCTACGGGACAGTGAACACTGAAGCTTTCTTT. As protein: CASSPYGTVNTEAFF. Together with reference TRBV7-9 and TRBJ1-1, the CDR3 gives the full variable domain: DTGVSQNPRHKITKRGQNVTFRCDPISEHNRLYWYRQTLGQGPEFLTYFQNEAQLEKSRLLSDRFSAERPKGSFSTLEIQRTEQGDSAMYLCASSPYGTVNTEAFFGQGTRLTVV.

The chain joins TRBV5-1 to TRBJ1-1; D uncertain. This CDR3 has 15 amino acids. Germline V lookup: CDR1 SGHRS, CDR2 YFSETQ. The ends were cut back, 0 bases at V and 8 bases at J, with 17 bases in the middle. CDR3 DNA sequence: TGCGCCAGCAGCTTGGAGCTTAGCGGAGGGCTAGAAGCTTTCTTT. It is translated as CASSLELSGGLEAFF.

The chain links TRBV5-1 to TRBJ1-1; 11 bases match TRBD1. In germline, CDR1 is SGHRS, CDR2 YFSETQ. The V segment lost 1 base and the J segment 4 bases; nucleotides outside the gene matches: 9. The CDR3 is 17 amino acids. The CDR3 DNA is TGCGCCAGCAGCTTGAGGACAGGGGGCAGAGGGAGCACTGAAGCTTTCTTT. The encoded protein is CASSLRTGGRGSTEAFF.

J is TRBJ2-6 and V is TRBV4-2; D may be TRBD1 (6 bases). CDR1 is LGHNA and CDR2 is YNFKEQ in the germline V gene. The CDR3 runs 19 residues. V was pared by 4 bases and J by 0 bases, with 19 bases between. The CDR3 bases are TGTGCCAGCAGCCCCGAAACACAAGGGACAATCTCTGGGGCCAACGTCCTGACTTTC. Amino acids: CASSPETQGTISGANVLTF.